The 19 T cell receptor beta chains below all came from one sample that was sequenced in a study of blood T cell repertoires in COVID-19. Here immunoSEQ multiplex PCR was the method, and the copy in TCRdb shows in-frame clones only, minus some. The sample includes 140,000 to 150,000 clones, 70% to 90% of them seen just once. The source material was peripheral blood. Every receptor here comes from a human donor with acute or convalescent COVID-19. The donor label of this sample is uncertain.

V gene TRBV28 combines with J gene TRBJ1-1, with 9 bases lining up with TRBD1. Germline V gene sequence: CDR1 MDHEN, CDR2 SYDVKM. The CDR3 is made up of 15 amino acids. After removal of 9 bases from V and 0 bases from J, the junction contained 8 bases not matched to a gene. CDR3 residues: CARRTRQGVNTEAFF. The CDR3 DNA follows: TGTGCCAGGAGAACGAGACAGGGGGTGAACACTGAAGCTTTCTTT. Full variable domain (missing parts from reference TRBV28 and TRBJ1-1): DVKVTQSSRYLVKRTGEKVFLECVQDMDHENMFWYRQDPGLGLRLIYFSYDVKMKEKGDIPEGYSVSREKKERFSLILESASTNQTSMYLCARRTRQGVNTEAFFGQGTRLTVV.

V gene TRBV12-3 or TRBV12-4 combines with J gene TRBJ1-6, with D tentatively TRBD1 (5 bases). This CDR3 is built from 11 residues. V was shortened by 9 bases and J by 8 bases, with 8 bases between the two germline ends. The CDR3 protein is CASGGDSPLHF. The DNA for the CDR3 is TGTGCCAGTGGAGGGGATTCACCCCTCCACTTT.

The rearrangement links TRBV3-1 (or the pseudogene TRBV3-2) to TRBJ2-7; 7 bases are a match to TRBD2. CDR1 and CDR2 from the germline V gene are LGHDT and YNNKEL (reference sequence). This CDR3 has 15 amino acids. J gave up 0 bases and V 1 base, and 3 bases lay outside the gene matches. CDR3 amino acids: CASSQGLAGSYEQYV. The CDR3 DNA reads as TGTGCCAGCAGCCAAGGACTAGCCGGCTCCTACGAGCAGTACGTC.

This clone has more than one count but fewer than ten. This chain uses TRBV6-2 or TRBV6-3 with TRBJ1-1, with TRBD1 matching over 8 bases. CDR1 MNHEY and CDR2 SVGEGT come from the germline V gene. V lost 6 bases and J lost 1; bases outside the gene matches: 4. The CDR3 runs to 14 residues. The CDR3, as DNA: TGTGCCAGCAGCTTGACAGGGGAGAACACTGAAGCTTTCTTT. As protein: CASSLTGENTEAFF.

V and J are TRBV7-3 and TRBJ2-5; no clear D gene. V lost 4 bases and J 7 bases, leaving 13 bases between the germline ends. The V gene's germline CDR1 is SGHTA and CDR2 FQGTGA. There are 13 residues in the CDR3. CDR3 amino acids: CASSSNGLMTQYF. The CDR3, as DNA: TGTGCCAGCAGCTCTAACGGGTTGATGACCCAGTACTTC.

This sequence joins TRBV7-2 and TRBJ1-5; the D gene is possibly TRBD1 (6 bases). The CDR3 contains 13 residues. Per germline, CDR1 SGHTA and CDR2 FQGNSA. V was shortened by 3 bases and J by 6 bases, with 9 bases between the two germline ends. CDR3 DNA: TGTGCCAGCAGCTTTTTGGACAGTCAGCCCCAGCATTTT. Protein product: CASSFLDSQPQHF.

This clone has a handful of counts. V and J are TRBV5-1 and TRBJ2-5, with 11 nucleotides matching TRBD2. Germline CDR1 SGHRS, CDR2 YFSETQ. With V trimmed by 0 bases and J by 2 bases, 6 bases remained unmatched. The CDR3 extends over 17 amino acids. The CDR3 loop reads CASSLAASGGLQETQYF. In DNA form, the CDR3 reads TGCGCCAGCAGCTTGGCAGCTAGCGGGGGGCTTCAAGAGACCCAGTACTTC. Variable domain in full (rest from reference TRBV5-1 and TRBJ2-5): KAGVTQTPRYLIKTRGQQVTLSCSPISGHRSVSWYQQTPGQGLQFLFEYFSETQRNKGNFPGRFSGRQFSNSRSEMNVSTLELGDSALYLCASSLAASGGLQETQYFGPGTRLLVL.

The chain uses TRBV11-2 and TRBJ2-7, with TRBD2 matching over 15 bases. This CDR3 is 15 amino acids long. V lost 6 bases, J lost 4 bases, and 4 bases stayed unmatched. Germline assignment: CDR1 SGHAT and CDR2 FQNNGV. The CDR3 region is CASRVGLAGGYEQYV. Here the CDR3 DNA reads TGTGCCAGCAGAGTGGGACTAGCGGGGGGATACGAGCAGTACGTC.

The chain links TRBV6-5 to TRBJ1-2; D unresolved. This CDR3 contains 13 residues. CDR1 is MNHEY, CDR2 SVGAGI, per germline. The V and J ends lost 9 bases and 2 bases respectively, with 13 bases between them. This chain's CDR3 is CASCFDTNYGYTF. CDR3 DNA: TGTGCCAGTTGCTTCGACACCAACTATGGCTACACCTTC.

The chain carries TRBV24-1 and TRBJ1-1, with TRBD1 as a possible D gene (6 bases). Trimming left V 4 bases short and J 1 base short, with 9 bases between. CDR1 and CDR2 (germline): KGHDR, SFDVKD. This CDR3 is 14 amino acids long. The CDR3 is CATSDARGNTEAFF. CDR3 sequence (DNA): TGTGCCACCAGTGACGCCAGGGGGAACACTGAAGCTTTCTTT.

The J gene is TRBJ2-5, the V gene TRBV28; perhaps TRBD1 as D (6 bases). Germline V gives CDR1 MDHEN, CDR2 SYDVKM. The CDR3 runs to 15 residues. V was clipped by 3 bases and J by 2 bases, with 13 bases between them. CDR3 protein: CASSLTGAAQETQYF. The CDR3 bases are TGTGCCAGCAGTTTGACAGGAGCAGCACAAGAGACCCAGTACTTC.

V usage is TRBV19 and J usage is TRBJ1-2; 9 bases match TRBD1. The CDR3 totals 14 residues. The V gene end was trimmed by 6 bases and the J gene end by 10 bases; junction bases not matched to a gene: 12. Germline CDR1 and CDR2: LNHDA and SQIVND (reference sequence). The CDR3, as DNA: TGTGCCAGTAGAAATAAGAGGGACAGGGAATTCTACACCTTC. It is translated as CASRNKRDREFYTF.

The sample holds one count of this clone. The chain has TRBV6-2 or TRBV6-3 and TRBJ1-2; tentative D call: TRBD1 (6 bases). There are 16 residues in the CDR3. The V gene's germline CDR1 is MNHEY and CDR2 SVGEGT. V dropped 7 bases and J dropped 6 bases, with 24 bases sitting between them. CDR3 protein: CASTPDREPGRHGYTF. Here the CDR3 DNA reads TGTGCCAGCACCCCGGACAGAGAGCCCGGTCGTCATGGCTACACCTTC.

This chain joins TRBV5-4 and TRBJ2-7; 8 bases are shared with TRBD2. Per the germline V gene, CDR1 is SGHNT and CDR2 is YYREEE (reference sequence). This CDR3 contains 16 residues. Trimming removed 4 bases from V and 0 bases from J; junction bases left unmatched: 9. The CDR3: CASSVGSGGDSYEQYF. CDR3 bases: TGTGCCAGCAGCGTGGGAAGCGGGGGAGACTCCTACGAGCAGTACTTC.

The gene calls are TRBV29-1 and TRBJ1-6; TRBD1 matches at 8 bases. The CDR3 spans 14 residues. CDR1 is SQVTM, CDR2 ANQGSEA, per germline. J lost 8 bases, V lost 6 bases, and 9 bases had no gene match. CDR3 loop: CSVRDRSSDSPLHF. The CDR3 region has the DNA TGCAGCGTAAGGGACAGGTCGAGTGATTCACCCCTCCACTTT.

This clone was found once. The chain combines TRBV19 with TRBJ1-2; possibly TRBD1 for D (5 bases). The germline V gene has CDR1 LNHDA and CDR2 SQIVND (reference sequence). The germline V and J ends were trimmed by 0 bases and 4 bases, with 12 bases remaining between them. The CDR3 is 15 residues long. Here the CDR3 reads CASSIEGGGGYGYTF. The CDR3 region has the DNA TGTGCCAGTAGTATAGAAGGCGGGGGAGGCTATGGCTACACCTTC.

This sequence joins TRBV29-1 and TRBJ2-1; possible D gene TRBD2, 6 bases. V was pared by 2 bases and J by 6 bases, with 11 bases between. This CDR3 has 13 residues. Germline V gene lookup returns CDR1 SQVTM and CDR2 ANQGSEA. The CDR3 DNA follows: TGCAGCGTTGAACTCGCGGGGACCAATGAGCAGTTCTTC. This codes for CSVELAGTNEQFF.

This clone was found a few times. This sequence joins TRBV11-3 and TRBJ1-1; D perhaps matches TRBD1 (6 bases). The CDR3 is 13 amino acids. The germline V and J ends were trimmed by 5 bases and 5 bases, with 12 bases remaining between them. Per the germline V gene, CDR1 is SGHNT and CDR2 is YENEEA. The CDR3 is CASSQGSMTEAFF. The CDR3 DNA is TGTGCCAGCAGCCAGGGGAGTATGACTGAAGCTTTCTTT. The complete variable domain, with remaining parts taken from reference TRBV11-3 and TRBJ1-1, reads EAGVVQSPRYKIIEKKQPVAFWCNPISGHNTLYWYLQNLGQGPELLIRYENEEAVDDSQLPKDRFSAERLKGVDSTLKIQPAELGDSAVYLCASSQGSMTEAFFGQGTRLTVV.

The chain has TRBV29-1 and TRBJ2-5; unclear D gene. This CDR3 region has 13 residues. Germline values: CDR1 SQVTM, CDR2 ANQGSEA. V lost 4 bases, J lost 4 bases, and 13 bases lay in between. CDR3 nucleotides: TGCAGCGTTGCCTTAGCCAGAGGAGAGACCCAGTACTTC. Translation gives CSVALARGETQYF.